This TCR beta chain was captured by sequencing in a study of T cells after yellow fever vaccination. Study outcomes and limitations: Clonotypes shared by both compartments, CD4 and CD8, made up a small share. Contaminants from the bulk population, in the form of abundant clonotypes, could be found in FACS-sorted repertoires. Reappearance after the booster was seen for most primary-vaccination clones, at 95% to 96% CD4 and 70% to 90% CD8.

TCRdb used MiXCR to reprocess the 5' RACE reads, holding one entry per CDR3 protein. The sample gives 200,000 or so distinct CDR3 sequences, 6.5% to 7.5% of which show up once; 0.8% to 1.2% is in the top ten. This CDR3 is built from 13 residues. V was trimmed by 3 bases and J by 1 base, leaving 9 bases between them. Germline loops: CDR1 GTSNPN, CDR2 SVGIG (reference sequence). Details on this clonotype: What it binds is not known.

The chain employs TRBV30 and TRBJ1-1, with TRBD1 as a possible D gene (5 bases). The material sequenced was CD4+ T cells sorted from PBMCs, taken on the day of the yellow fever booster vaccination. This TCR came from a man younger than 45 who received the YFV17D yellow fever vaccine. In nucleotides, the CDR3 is TGTGCCTGGAGAGGCGGGGGGAACACTGAAGCTTTCTTT. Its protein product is CAWRGGGNTEAFF. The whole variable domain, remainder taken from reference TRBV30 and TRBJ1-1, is SQTIHQWPATLVQPVGSPLSLECTVEGTSNPNLYWYRQAAGRGLQLLFYSVGIGQISSEVPQNLSASRPQDRQFILSSKKLLLSDSGFYLCAWRGGGNTEAFFGQGTRLTVV.